The entry below describes one TCR beta chain. Its binding antigen is unknown. Base qualities were left out, and no much larger clone turns up one base away. One collaborating source in Seattle enrolled patients during active infection and followed them longitudinally through the course of disease. Collaborating institutions collected whole blood in K2EDTA tubes following their own protocols. For TCRbeta analysis, collaborator samples were shipped as frozen whole blood, as isolated PBMCs, or as DNA extracted from either sample type. The data are from a study of blood T cell repertoires in COVID-19 (TCRdb year 2020). About the study as a whole: Collaborator samples came from the United States, Italy and Spain and covered acute and convalescent phases of COVID-19. The prospective study material was composed of cDNA or gDNA derived from T cells, B-cell-depleted T cells, or PBMCs. Deeply sampled blood TCRbeta repertoires from subjects exposed to, actively infected with, or recovered from COVID-19 were included in the dataset. The repertoires were made available in a free public database intended to serve as a resource for research on the immune response to SARS-CoV-2. The samples were drawn from the first 160 participants of the ongoing ImmuneRACE study and from 1,254 subjects provided by 6 global collaborators. Nearly every sample came with metadata listing a de-identified subject ID, COVID-19 status, age in years and sex. Where available, HLA class I and class II types were taken from metadata supplied by the sample provider and were not determined by assay-based typing. Overall study results and their limits: Clinical and demographic metadata were provided uncurated, with the amount varying by source and participant.

TCRbeta CDR3 regions were amplified from genomic DNA by means of the immunoSEQ Assay, a bias-controlled multiplex PCR. As for the authors' bioinformatics: Within the assay, amplification of reference gene primers was used to estimate how many nucleated cells each sample contained. Sequence reads were collapsed and filtered to measure the absolute abundance of every unique TCRbeta CDR3 rearrangement. For each sample, productive Simpson clonality was calculated as the square root of Simpson's diversity index across productive rearrangements. Here the immuneACCESS table is served through TCRdb, limited to in-frame sequences with V and J called. Missing clones are a known gap in these copies; in checked studies unresolved V genes cover under half, and the rest lacks a known reason. V, J and clone size derive from that table, while D and trimming were established from the DNA sequence. A total of around 340,000 clones appear in this sample, 86% of them only once. Roughly 6.6% of the sample is in the top ten clones.

The CDR3, from cysteine to phenylalanine, totals 15 residues. CDR3 DNA is the only sequence kept; it has 45 bases, read in frame from the first base. For this chain, trimming is 3 bases at the V end and 3 bases at the J end, and the number of junction bases without a gene match is 5. The germline V gene provides CDR1 SGHTA and CDR2 FQGNSA. Material for sequencing was peripheral blood. This sequence uses TRBV7-2 and TRBJ1-1, with 9 bases aligning to TRBD1. This TCR came from an older woman with COVID-19, enrolled during active disease. The bases read TGTGCCAGCAGCTTCTATACAGGGGGCCACACTGAAGCTTTCTTT. Its product reads: CASSFYTGGHTEAFF.